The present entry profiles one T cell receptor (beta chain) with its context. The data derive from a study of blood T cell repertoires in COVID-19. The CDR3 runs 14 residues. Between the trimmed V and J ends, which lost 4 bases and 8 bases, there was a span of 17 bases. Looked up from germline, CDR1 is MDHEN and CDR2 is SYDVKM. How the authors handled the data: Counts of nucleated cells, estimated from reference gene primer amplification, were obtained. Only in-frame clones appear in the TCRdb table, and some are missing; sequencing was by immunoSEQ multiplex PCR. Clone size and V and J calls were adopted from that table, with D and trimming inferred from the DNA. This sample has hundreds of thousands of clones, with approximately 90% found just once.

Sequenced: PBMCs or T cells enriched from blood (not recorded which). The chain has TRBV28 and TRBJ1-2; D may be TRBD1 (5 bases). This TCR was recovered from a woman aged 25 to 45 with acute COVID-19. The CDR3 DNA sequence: TGTGCCAGCAGTTCAGCAGGGCCCGGTAGGGGCTACACCTTC. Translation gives CASSSAGPGRGYTF.